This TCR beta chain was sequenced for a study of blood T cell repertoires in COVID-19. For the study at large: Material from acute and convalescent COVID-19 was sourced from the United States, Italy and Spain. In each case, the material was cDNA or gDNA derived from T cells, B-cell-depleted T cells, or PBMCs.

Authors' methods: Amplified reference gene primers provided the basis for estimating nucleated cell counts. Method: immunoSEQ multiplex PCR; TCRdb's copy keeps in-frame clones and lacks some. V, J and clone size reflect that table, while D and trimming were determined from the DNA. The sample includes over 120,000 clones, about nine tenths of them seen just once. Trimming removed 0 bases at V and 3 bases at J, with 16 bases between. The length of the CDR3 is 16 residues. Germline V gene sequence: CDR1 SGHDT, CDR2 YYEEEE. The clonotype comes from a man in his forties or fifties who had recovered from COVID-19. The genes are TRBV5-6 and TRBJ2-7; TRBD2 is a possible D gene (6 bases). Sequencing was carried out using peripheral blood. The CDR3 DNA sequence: TGTGCCAGCAGCTTGGTGGGGCGGGGTATCCTCTACGAGCAGTACTTC. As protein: CASSLVGRGILYEQYF.